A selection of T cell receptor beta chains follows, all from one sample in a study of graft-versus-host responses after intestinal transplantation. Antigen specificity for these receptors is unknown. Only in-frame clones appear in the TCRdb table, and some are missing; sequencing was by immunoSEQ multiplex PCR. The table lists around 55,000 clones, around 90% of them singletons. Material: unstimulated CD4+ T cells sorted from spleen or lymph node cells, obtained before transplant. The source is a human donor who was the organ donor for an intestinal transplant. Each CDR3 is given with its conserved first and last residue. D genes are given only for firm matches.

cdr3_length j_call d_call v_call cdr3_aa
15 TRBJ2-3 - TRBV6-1 CASSDVGLPTDTQYF
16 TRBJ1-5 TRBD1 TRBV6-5 CASSSLNRGAHQPQHF
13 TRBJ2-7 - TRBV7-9 CASRPGVGDEQYF
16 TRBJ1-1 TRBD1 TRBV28 CASSLLPGQGRTEAFF
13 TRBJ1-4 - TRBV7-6 CASSLVGGEKLFF
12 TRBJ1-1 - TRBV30 CAWKTGNTEAFF
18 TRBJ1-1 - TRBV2 CASASMEESFLLNTEAFF
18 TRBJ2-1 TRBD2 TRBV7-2 CASSPQSRTSGPYNEQFF
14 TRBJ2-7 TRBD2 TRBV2 CASSKTGGKYEQYF
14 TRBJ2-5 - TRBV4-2 CASALTGFQETQYF
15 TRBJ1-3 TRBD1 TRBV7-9 CASGTGGFSGNTIYF
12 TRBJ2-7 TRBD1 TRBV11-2 CASSATGYEQYF
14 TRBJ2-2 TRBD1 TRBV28 CASSLDRGTGELFF
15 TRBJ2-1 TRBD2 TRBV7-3 CASSLGVTSPNEQFF
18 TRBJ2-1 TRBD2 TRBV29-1 CSGNGLAGGIHSFNEQFF
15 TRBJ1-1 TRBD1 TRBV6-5 CASSYVTGGITEAFF
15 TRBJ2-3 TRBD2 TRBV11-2 CASSLATGGVDTQYF
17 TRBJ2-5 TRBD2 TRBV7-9 CASSFRTSGSPGETQYF
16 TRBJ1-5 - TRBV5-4 CASSLDGVLGNQPQHF
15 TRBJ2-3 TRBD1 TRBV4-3 CASSQEGQLADTQYF
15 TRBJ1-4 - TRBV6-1 CASLWGAGRNEKLFF
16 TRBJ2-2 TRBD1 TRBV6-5 CASSYLGTGFTGELFF
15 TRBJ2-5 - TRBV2 CASRPYREWQETQYF
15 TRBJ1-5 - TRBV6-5 CASSYSWWGDQPQHF
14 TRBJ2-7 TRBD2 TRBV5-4 CASSSTTSGRQEYF
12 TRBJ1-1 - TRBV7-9 CASSPRQAEAFF
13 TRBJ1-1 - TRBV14 CASSKKGRTEAFF
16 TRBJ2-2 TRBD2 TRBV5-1 CASSYISSGRAGELFF
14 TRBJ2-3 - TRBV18 CASSPQGRTDTQYF
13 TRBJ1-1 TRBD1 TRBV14 CASRLTGTGEAFF
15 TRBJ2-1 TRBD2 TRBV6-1 CASRDGGGRGNEQFF
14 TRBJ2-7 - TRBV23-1 CASKSRRVVYEQYF